Listed below are T cell receptor beta chains from one sample, sequenced in a study of blood T cell repertoires in COVID-19. Using immunoSEQ multiplex PCR, the repertoire was profiled, and TCRdb retains in-frame clones only, with some absent. The sample carries roughly 140,000 clones, approximately 89% recorded once. Sequenced: peripheral blood. The receptor source for this set is a woman aged 45-59 years with acute or convalescent COVID-19. CDR3s include the opening cysteine and the closing phenylalanine or tryptophan. Each record gives: V gene, clone size, D gene, J gene, CDR3 length, CDR3 protein, CDR3 DNA. A D gene is named only where the DNA matches it firmly. The listing skips clone size in some rows; elsewhere it reads once, few, many or a size class.

v_gene: TRBV27
abundance: NA
d_gene: NA
j_gene: TRBJ1-4
len: 13
CDR3aa: CASSLGQGEKLFF
CDR3nt: TGTGCCAGCAGTTTGGGGCAGGGGGAAAAACTGTTTTTT

v_gene: TRBV7-9
abundance: NA
d_gene: NA
j_gene: TRBJ1-2
len: 15
CDR3aa: CASSLGPQANYGYTF
CDR3nt: TGTGCCAGCAGCTTAGGCCCTCAGGCTAACTATGGCTACACCTTC

v_gene: TRBV19
abundance: once
d_gene: NA
j_gene: TRBJ1-1
len: 16
CDR3aa: CASSMAILAPNTEAFF
CDR3nt: TGTGCCAGTAGTATGGCCATTCTAGCGCCGAACACTGAAGCTTTCTTT

v_gene: TRBV4-1
abundance: once
d_gene: NA
j_gene: TRBJ1-5
len: 15
CDR3aa: CASSHSGSGREPQHF
CDR3nt: TGCGCCAGCAGCCATTCAGGGTCTGGTAGAGAGCCCCAGCATTTT

v_gene: TRBV27
abundance: NA
d_gene: NA
j_gene: TRBJ1-2
len: 14
CDR3aa: CASSPGMANYGYTF
CDR3nt: TGTGCCAGCAGTCCCGGGATGGCTAACTATGGCTACACCTTC

v_gene: TRBV27
abundance: NA
d_gene: NA
j_gene: TRBJ1-1
len: 13
CDR3aa: CASSLVRGTEAFF
CDR3nt: TGTGCCAGCAGTTTAGTCAGGGGCACTGAAGCTTTCTTT

v_gene: TRBV9
abundance: NA
d_gene: TRBD1
j_gene: TRBJ2-6
len: 18
CDR3aa: CASSVVVQGASGANVLTF
CDR3nt: TGTGCCAGCAGCGTAGTTGTACAGGGGGCCTCTGGGGCCAACGTCCTGACTTTC

v_gene: TRBV7-9
abundance: NA
d_gene: NA
j_gene: TRBJ1-2
len: 11
CDR3aa: CASSATGGYTF
CDR3nt: TGTGCCAGCAGCGCGACCGGGGGCTACACCTTC

v_gene: TRBV2
abundance: NA
d_gene: NA
j_gene: TRBJ2-2
len: 14
CDR3aa: CASSEGRNTGELFF
CDR3nt: TGTGCCAGCAGTGAGGGCCGGAACACCGGGGAGCTGTTTTTT

v_gene: TRBV15
abundance: NA
d_gene: NA
j_gene: TRBJ1-2
len: 16
CDR3aa: CATSRDRVAGNYGYTF
CDR3nt: TGTGCCACCAGCAGAGATCGGGTCGCTGGTAACTATGGCTACACCTTC

v_gene: TRBV3-1/TRBV3-2
abundance: NA
d_gene: NA
j_gene: TRBJ2-1
len: 14
CDR3aa: CASSQEVSSNEQFF
CDR3nt: TGTGCCAGCAGCCAAGAAGTTAGCAGTAATGAGCAGTTCTTC

v_gene: TRBV5-1
abundance: NA
d_gene: TRBD1
j_gene: TRBJ1-2
len: 13
CDR3aa: CASSPGTGDGYTF
CDR3nt: TGCGCCAGCAGCCCCGGGACAGGGGATGGCTACACCTTC

v_gene: TRBV6-5
abundance: once
d_gene: NA
j_gene: TRBJ1-6
len: 13
CDR3aa: CASSGQHNSPLHF
CDR3nt: TGTGCCAGCAGCGGACAGCATAATTCACCCCTCCACTTT